This T cell receptor beta chain was sequenced in a study of identical twins. A universal primer site arose from template switching, and cDNA bore unique molecular identifiers. TCRdb ran MiXCR on the 5' RACE reads and lists one entry per CDR3 protein. The sample consists of 200,000 to 250,000 distinct CDR3 sequences, 10% to 13% of them appearing once. This clonotype was seen a handful of times. The junction departs from the called germline gene at one end, perhaps through a read error. In germline, CDR1 is SSHAT, CDR2 FNYEAQ (reference sequence). There are 13 residues in the CDR3. The chain uses TRBV7-7 and TRBJ2-7; D unresolved. This TCR came from a man aged 45-60 years in good health. The sequenced sample was memory T cells sorted from blood. The CDR3 nucleotides read TGTGCTAGCAGCTTAGATCGCAGTGGGGAGCAGTACTTC. As protein: CASSLDRSGEQYF.